The text below deals with one T cell receptor (beta chain). Its matching antigen is unknown. This sample is part of a study of cytomegalovirus exposure and HLA in healthy donors. General study results and limits: In a later analysis, HLA-C alleles had the fewest associated TCRs, DRB1 alleles the most.

The PCR contained 60 Vbeta and 13 Jbeta primers. The table came from immunoSEQ multiplex PCR; TCRdb's copy has only in-frame clones and leaves some out. The sample has 200,000 to 250,000 clones, 85% to 90% seen once. Germline V CDR1 and CDR2: SGHKS, YYEKEE (reference sequence). V was clipped by 0 bases and J by 0 bases, with 7 bases between them. This CDR3 has 14 amino acids. J is TRBJ2-7 and V is TRBV5-5; a weak D match, TRBD2 (5 bases). Input material: PBMCs. This receptor was taken from a woman under 30 in good health and CMV-seronegative. Here the CDR3 reads CASSLAGYSYEQYF. In DNA, the CDR3 is TGTGCCAGCAGCTTGGCGGGATACTCCTACGAGCAGTACTTC.